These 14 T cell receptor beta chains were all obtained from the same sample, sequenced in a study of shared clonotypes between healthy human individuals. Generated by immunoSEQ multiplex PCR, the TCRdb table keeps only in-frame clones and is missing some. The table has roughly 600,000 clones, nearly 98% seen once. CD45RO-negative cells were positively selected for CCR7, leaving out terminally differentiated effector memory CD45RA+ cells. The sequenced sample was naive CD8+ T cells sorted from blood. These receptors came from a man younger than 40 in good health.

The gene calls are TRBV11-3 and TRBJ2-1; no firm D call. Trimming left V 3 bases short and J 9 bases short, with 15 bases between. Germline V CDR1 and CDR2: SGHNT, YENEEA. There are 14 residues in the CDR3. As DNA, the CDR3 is TGTGCCAGCAGCTTGATGGGTCATTCTGGTGAGCAGTTCTTC. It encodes CASSLMGHSGEQFF.

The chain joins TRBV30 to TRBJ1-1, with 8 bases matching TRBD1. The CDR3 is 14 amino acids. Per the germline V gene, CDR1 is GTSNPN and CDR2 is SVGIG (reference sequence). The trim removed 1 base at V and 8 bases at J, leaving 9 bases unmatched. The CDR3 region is CAWSDIVGQGEAFF. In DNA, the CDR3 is TGTGCCTGGAGTGACATAGTTGGACAGGGCGAAGCTTTCTTT.

The CDR3 is CASSPRTSGAVYEQYF. In nucleotides, the CDR3 is TGTGCCAGCAGCCCCCGGACTAGCGGAGCCGTCTACGAGCAGTACTTC. V usage is TRBV7-9 and J usage is TRBJ2-7; 10 bases agree with TRBD2. Germline-derived CDR1 and CDR2 are SEHNR and FQNEAQ (reference sequence). V lost 5 bases and J lost 3; bases outside the gene matches: 10. The CDR3 contains 16 residues.

The CDR3: CSVAGTPEGTDTQYF. The CDR3 coding sequence is TGCAGCGTTGCCGGGACCCCGGAGGGCACAGATACGCAGTATTTT. The chain uses TRBV29-1 and TRBJ2-3; D is tentatively TRBD1 or TRBD2 (5 bases each). The CDR3 runs to 15 residues. The V gene's germline CDR1 is SQVTM and CDR2 ANQGSEA. V was pared by 4 bases and J by 1 base, with 15 bases between.

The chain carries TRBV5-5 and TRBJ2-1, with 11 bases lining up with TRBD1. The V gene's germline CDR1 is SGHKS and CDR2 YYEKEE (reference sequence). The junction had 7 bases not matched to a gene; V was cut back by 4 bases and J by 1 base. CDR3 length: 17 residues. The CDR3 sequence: CASSGWDRGSSYNEQFF. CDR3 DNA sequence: TGTGCCAGCAGCGGGTGGGACAGGGGGTCATCCTACAATGAGCAGTTCTTC.

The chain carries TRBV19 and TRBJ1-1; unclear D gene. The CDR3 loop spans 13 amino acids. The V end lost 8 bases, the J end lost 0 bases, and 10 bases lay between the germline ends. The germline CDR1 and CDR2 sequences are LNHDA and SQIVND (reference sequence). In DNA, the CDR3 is TGTGCCAGTCGGCAGGCACTGAACACTGAAGCTTTCTTT. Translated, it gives CASRQALNTEAFF. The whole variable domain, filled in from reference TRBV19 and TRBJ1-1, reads DGGITQSPKYLFRKEGQNVTLSCEQNLNHDAMYWYRQDPGQGLRLIYYSQIVNDFQKGDIAEGYSVSREKKESFPLTVTSAQKNPTAFYLCASRQALNTEAFFGQGTRLTVV.

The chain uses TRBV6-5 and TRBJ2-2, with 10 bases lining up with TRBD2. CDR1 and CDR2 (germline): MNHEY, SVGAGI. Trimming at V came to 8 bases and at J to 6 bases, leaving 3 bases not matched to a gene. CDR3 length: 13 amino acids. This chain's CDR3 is CASGLAGAGELFF. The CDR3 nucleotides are TGTGCCAGCGGGCTAGCGGGAGCCGGGGAGCTGTTTTTT.

DNA for the CDR3: TGCAGCGTTTCTGGGGTTAGCACAGATACGCAGTATTTT. This encodes CSVSGVSTDTQYF. This rearrangement joins TRBV29-1 to TRBJ2-3, with D hard to call. Deletions cut 5 bases from V and 0 bases from J, with 9 bases between. The germline CDR1 and CDR2 sequences are SQVTM and ANQGSEA. The CDR3 covers 13 residues.

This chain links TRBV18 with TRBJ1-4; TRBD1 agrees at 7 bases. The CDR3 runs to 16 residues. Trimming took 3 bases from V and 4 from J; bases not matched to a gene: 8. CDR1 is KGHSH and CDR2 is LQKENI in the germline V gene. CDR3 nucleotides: TGTGCCAGCTCACCGCGGACAGGAAGTGGTAATGAAAAACTGTTTTTT. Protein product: CASSPRTGSGNEKLFF. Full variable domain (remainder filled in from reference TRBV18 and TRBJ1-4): NAGVMQNPRHLVRRRGQEARLRCSPMKGHSHVYWYRQLPEEGLKFMVYLQKENIIDESGMPKERFSAEFPKEGPSILRIQQVVRGDSAAYFCASSPRTGSGNEKLFFGSGTQLSVL.

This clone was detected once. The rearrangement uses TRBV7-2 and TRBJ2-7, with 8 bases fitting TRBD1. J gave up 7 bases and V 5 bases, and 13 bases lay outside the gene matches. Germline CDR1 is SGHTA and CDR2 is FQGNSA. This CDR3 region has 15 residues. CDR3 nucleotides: TGTGCCAGCAGCGCCTACAGGGGGGCGCCGGGGGAGCAGTACTTC. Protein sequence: CASSAYRGAPGEQYF.

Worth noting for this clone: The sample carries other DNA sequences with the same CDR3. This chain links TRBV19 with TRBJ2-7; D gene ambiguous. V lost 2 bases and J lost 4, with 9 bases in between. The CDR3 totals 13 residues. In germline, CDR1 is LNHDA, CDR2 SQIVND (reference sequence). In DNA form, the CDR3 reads TGTGCCAGTAGTATATTCGGCTCGTACGAGCAGTACTTC. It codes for CASSIFGSYEQYF.

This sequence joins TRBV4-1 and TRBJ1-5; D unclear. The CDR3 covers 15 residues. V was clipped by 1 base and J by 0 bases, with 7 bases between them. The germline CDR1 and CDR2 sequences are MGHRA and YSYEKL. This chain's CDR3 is CASSQVGNSNQPQHF. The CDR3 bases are TGCGCCAGCAGCCAAGTGGGAAATAGCAATCAGCCCCAGCATTTT.

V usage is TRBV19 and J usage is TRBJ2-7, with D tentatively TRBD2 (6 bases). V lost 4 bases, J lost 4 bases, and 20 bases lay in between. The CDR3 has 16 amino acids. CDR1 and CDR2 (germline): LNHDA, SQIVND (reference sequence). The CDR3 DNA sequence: TGTGCCAGTAGTACCCCAAGGGACTCACGAACATACGAGCAGTACTTC. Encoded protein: CASSTPRDSRTYEQYF.

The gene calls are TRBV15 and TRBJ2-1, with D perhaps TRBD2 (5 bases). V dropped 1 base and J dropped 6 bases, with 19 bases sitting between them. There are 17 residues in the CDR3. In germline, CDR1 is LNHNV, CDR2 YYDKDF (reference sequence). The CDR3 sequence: CATSRASQRIDINEQFF. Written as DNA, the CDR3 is TGTGCCACCAGCAGAGCTTCGCAGCGGATAGACATCAATGAGCAGTTCTTC.